This passage covers 12 T cell receptor beta chains from one sample sequenced in a study of CD4 T cells in relation to SARS-CoV-2 and coronaviruses. Generated by immunoSEQ multiplex PCR, the TCRdb table keeps only in-frame clones and is missing some. The sample shows roughly 63,000 clones, about 94% of them seen only once. Before the COVID-19 pandemic, during about 2011-2019, CD4+ T cells were taken from unexposed donors. The sequenced sample consisted of naive CD4+ T cells from PBMCs. Subset in this sample: naive CD4+ T cells isolated by negative enrichment. Receptor source: a human donor in good health.

This rearrangement joins TRBV5-1 to TRBJ2-5; the match to TRBD2 covers 8 bases. CDR1 SGHRS and CDR2 YFSETQ come from the germline V gene. The CDR3 length is 16 residues. V was clipped by 1 base and J by 5 bases; unmatched bases: 10. In nucleotides, the CDR3 is TGCGCCAGCAGCTTGACAGCGGGAGTGGGGGCGGAGACCCAGTACTTC. Translating it yields CASSLTAGVGAETQYF. Looking up the rest from reference TRBV5-1 and TRBJ2-5 gives the full variable domain: KAGVTQTPRYLIKTRGQQVTLSCSPISGHRSVSWYQQTPGQGLQFLFEYFSETQRNKGNFPGRFSGRQFSNSRSEMNVSTLELGDSALYLCASSLTAGVGAETQYFGPGTRLLVL.

The V and J genes are TRBV30 and TRBJ2-5; D may be TRBD1 or TRBD2 (5 bases each). Trimming cost V 4 bases and J 6 bases, with 21 bases left between them. Germline V gene lookup returns CDR1 GTSNPN and CDR2 SVGIG (reference sequence). The CDR3 totals 15 residues. Here the CDR3 DNA reads TGTGCCTGGATGGGTGGGGCTGGGATCGGGAAGACCCAGTACTTC. The encoded protein is CAWMGGAGIGKTQYF.

The chain employs TRBV18 and TRBJ2-1, with TRBD1 matching over 8 bases. This CDR3 has 15 residues. The ends lost 3 bases at V and 2 bases at J; junction bases unmatched: 3. CDR1 is KGHSH and CDR2 is LQKENI in the germline V gene. The CDR3 coding sequence is TGTGCCAGCTCACCTCAGACAGGGGCCTACAATGAGCAGTTCTTC. Translating gives CASSPQTGAYNEQFF. The whole variable domain, filled in from reference TRBV18 and TRBJ2-1, reads NAGVMQNPRHLVRRRGQEARLRCSPMKGHSHVYWYRQLPEEGLKFMVYLQKENIIDESGMPKERFSAEFPKEGPSILRIQQVVRGDSAAYFCASSPQTGAYNEQFFGPGTRLTVL.

This chain connects TRBV6-5 to TRBJ1-5; no definite D call. This CDR3 comprises 13 residues. V was trimmed by 7 bases and J by 3 bases, leaving 10 bases between them. Germline lookup yields CDR1 MNHEY and CDR2 SVGAGI. CDR3 amino acids: CASKLSNNQPQHF. The CDR3 nucleotides are TGTGCCAGCAAGTTGTCAAACAATCAGCCCCAGCATTTT.

The chain links TRBV5-1 to TRBJ1-2, with D possibly TRBD1 on 6 matching bases. This CDR3 has 14 residues. Germline assignment: CDR1 SGHRS and CDR2 YFSETQ. Trimming pared 4 bases from V and 0 bases from J, leaving 10 bases between. The DNA for the CDR3 is TGCGCCAGCAGCCCCGGGACATCTAACTATGGCTACACCTTC. Translating it yields CASSPGTSNYGYTF.

This chain connects TRBV3-1 (or the pseudogene TRBV3-2) to TRBJ2-6, with D unresolved. V shed 0 bases and J shed 0 bases, with 6 bases lying between them. Looked up from germline, CDR1 is LGHDT and CDR2 is YNNKEL (reference sequence). This CDR3 is built from 16 residues. In DNA, the CDR3 is TGTGCCAGCAGCCAAGAATTCCGCTCTGGGGCCAACGTCCTGACTTTC. It yields the protein CASSQEFRSGANVLTF.

The rearrangement uses TRBV30 and TRBJ1-1; 7 nucleotides agree with TRBD1. The CDR3 totals 13 residues. V lost 0 bases and J lost 5; bases outside the gene matches: 3. Looked up from germline, CDR1 is GTSNPN and CDR2 is SVGIG (reference sequence). CDR3 nucleotides: TGTGCCTGGAGTGTAGGCAGGGGGACTGAAGCTTTCTTT. As protein: CAWSVGRGTEAFF.

The chain employs TRBV7-2 and TRBJ1-4; 7 bases fit TRBD1. Trimming removed 4 bases from V and 3 bases from J; junction bases left unmatched: 2. Germline V gene lookup returns CDR1 SGHTA and CDR2 FQGNSA. CDR3 size: 14 residues. This chain's CDR3 is CASSSQGSNEKLFF. The CDR3 DNA reads as TGTGCCAGCAGCTCACAGGGGTCTAATGAAAAACTGTTTTTT.

The chain recombines TRBV6-1 with TRBJ2-5; D may be TRBD2 (6 bases). Trimming stripped 5 bases from V and 2 bases from J, with 12 bases between. Germline V lookup: CDR1 MNHNS, CDR2 SASEGT. This CDR3 contains 14 residues. CDR3 sequence reads: CASSSPGRQETQYF. In DNA, the CDR3 is TGTGCCAGCAGTTCCCCCGGGAGACAAGAGACCCAGTACTTC.

V usage is TRBV28 and J usage is TRBJ1-1, with a possible D match to TRBD1 (5 bases). Trimming shortened V by 5 bases and J by 2 bases, and 9 bases separated the two germline ends. This CDR3 is 13 amino acids long. Germline V gene lookup returns CDR1 MDHEN and CDR2 SYDVKM. The CDR3 coding sequence is TGTGCCAGCAGTAAGGGGCCAAACACTGAAGCTTTCTTT. It encodes CASSKGPNTEAFF.

The genes are TRBV20-1 and TRBJ2-4, with 7 nucleotides matching TRBD1. Unmatched junction bases numbered 3, after V lost 6 bases and J lost 7 bases. The germline CDR1 and CDR2 sequences are DFQATT and SNEGSKA (reference sequence). CDR3 length: 11 amino acids. The DNA of the CDR3 is TGCAGTGCGCCGACAGGGAACATTCAGTACTTC. Translated: CSAPTGNIQYF.

The chain carries TRBV7-2 and TRBJ2-2; 8 bases line up with TRBD2. The CDR3 is made up of 15 amino acids. Germline V gene sequence: CDR1 SGHTA, CDR2 FQGNSA. V lost 3 bases, J lost 6 bases, and 6 bases stayed unmatched. In DNA, the CDR3 is TGTGCCAGCAGCTTTGACGGGAGGGCCCCCGGGGAGCTGTTTTTT. This encodes CASSFDGRAPGELFF.